This T cell receptor (beta chain) was found in a study of shared clonotypes between healthy human individuals. Study conclusions and caveats: Represented diversity (both genetic and exposure-history) was limited by the small number of donors.

This was a deep-level run. Using immunoSEQ multiplex PCR, the repertoire was profiled, and TCRdb retains in-frame clones only, with some absent. In the table there are over a million clones, approximately 78% of which are singletons. CDR3 size: 15 residues. Germline V lookup: CDR1 LNHDA, CDR2 SQIVND (reference sequence). V was clipped by 7 bases and J by 2 bases; unmatched bases: 7. This clone was picked up one time. Its antigen is not known. The chain has TRBV19 and TRBJ1-5; the match to TRBD1 covers 8 bases. The specimen sequenced was memory CD4+ T cells from PBMCs. The subset: CD45RA-negative fraction. The source of this sequence is a man between 18 and 29 years old in good health. Some clones in this sample may be carry-over from other donors' samples. The DNA of the CDR3 is TGTGCCAGTAAGGGACAGGCGGGCGGCAATCAGCCCCAGCATTTT. Translating gives CASKGQAGGNQPQHF. The full variable domain, completed using reference TRBV19 and TRBJ1-5, is DGGITQSPKYLFRKEGQNVTLSCEQNLNHDAMYWYRQDPGQGLRLIYYSQIVNDFQKGDIAEGYSVSREKKESFPLTVTSAQKNPTAFYLCASKGQAGGNQPQHFGDGTRLSIL.